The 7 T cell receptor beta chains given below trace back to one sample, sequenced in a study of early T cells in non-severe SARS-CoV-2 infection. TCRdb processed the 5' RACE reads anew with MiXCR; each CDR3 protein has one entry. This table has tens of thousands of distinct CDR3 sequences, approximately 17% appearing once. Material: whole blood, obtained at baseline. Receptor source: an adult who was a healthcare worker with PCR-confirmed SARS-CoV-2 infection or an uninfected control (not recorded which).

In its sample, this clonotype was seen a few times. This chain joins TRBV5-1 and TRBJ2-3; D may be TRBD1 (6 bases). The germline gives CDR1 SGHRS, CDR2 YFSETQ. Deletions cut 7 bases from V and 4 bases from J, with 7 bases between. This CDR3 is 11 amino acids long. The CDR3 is CASPGADTQYF. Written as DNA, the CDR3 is TGCGCCAGCCCAGGGGCAGATACGCAGTATTTT.

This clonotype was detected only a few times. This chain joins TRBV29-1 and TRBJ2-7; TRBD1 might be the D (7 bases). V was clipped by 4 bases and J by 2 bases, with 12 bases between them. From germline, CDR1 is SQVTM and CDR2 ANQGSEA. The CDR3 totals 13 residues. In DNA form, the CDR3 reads TGCAGCGTTGGTAGCAGGGGGGCCTACGAGCAGTACTTC. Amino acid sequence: CSVGSRGAYEQYF.

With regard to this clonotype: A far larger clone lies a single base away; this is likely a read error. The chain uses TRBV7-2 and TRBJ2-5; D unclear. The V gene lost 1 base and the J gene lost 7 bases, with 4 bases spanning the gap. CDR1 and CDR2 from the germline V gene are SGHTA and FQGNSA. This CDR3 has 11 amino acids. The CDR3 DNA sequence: TGTGCCAGCAGCTTAGGAGTGACCCAGTACTTC. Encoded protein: CASSLGVTQYF.

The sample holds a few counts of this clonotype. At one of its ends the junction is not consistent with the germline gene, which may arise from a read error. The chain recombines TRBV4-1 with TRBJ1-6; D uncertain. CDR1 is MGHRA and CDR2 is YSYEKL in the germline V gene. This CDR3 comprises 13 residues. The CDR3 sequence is CASSQVGNSPLHF. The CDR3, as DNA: TGCGCCAGCAGCCAAGTTGGGAATTCGCCCCTCCACTTT.

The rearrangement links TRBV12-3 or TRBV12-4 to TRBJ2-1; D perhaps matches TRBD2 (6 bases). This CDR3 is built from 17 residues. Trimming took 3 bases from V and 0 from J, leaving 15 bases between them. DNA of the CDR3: TGTGCCAGCAGTTTTTCGATGGACGGGAGCTCCTACAATGAGCAGTTCTTC. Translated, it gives CASSFSMDGSSYNEQFF.

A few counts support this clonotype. DNA for the CDR3: TGCGCCAGCAGGACGGGAGTCACCTACGAGCAGTACTTC. It specifies CASRTGVTYEQYF. The rearrangement uses TRBV10-2 and TRBJ2-7; D perhaps matches TRBD2 (6 bases). Germline CDR1 is WSHSY and CDR2 is SAAADI. There are 13 residues in the CDR3. V lost 6 bases and J lost 2, with 11 bases in between.

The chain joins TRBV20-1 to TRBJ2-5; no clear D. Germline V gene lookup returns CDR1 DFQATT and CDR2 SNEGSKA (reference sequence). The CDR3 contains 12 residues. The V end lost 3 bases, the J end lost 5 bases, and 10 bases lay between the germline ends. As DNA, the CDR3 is TGCAGTGCTAGCGGTCGCTCGGAGACCCAGTACTTC. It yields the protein CSASGRSETQYF.